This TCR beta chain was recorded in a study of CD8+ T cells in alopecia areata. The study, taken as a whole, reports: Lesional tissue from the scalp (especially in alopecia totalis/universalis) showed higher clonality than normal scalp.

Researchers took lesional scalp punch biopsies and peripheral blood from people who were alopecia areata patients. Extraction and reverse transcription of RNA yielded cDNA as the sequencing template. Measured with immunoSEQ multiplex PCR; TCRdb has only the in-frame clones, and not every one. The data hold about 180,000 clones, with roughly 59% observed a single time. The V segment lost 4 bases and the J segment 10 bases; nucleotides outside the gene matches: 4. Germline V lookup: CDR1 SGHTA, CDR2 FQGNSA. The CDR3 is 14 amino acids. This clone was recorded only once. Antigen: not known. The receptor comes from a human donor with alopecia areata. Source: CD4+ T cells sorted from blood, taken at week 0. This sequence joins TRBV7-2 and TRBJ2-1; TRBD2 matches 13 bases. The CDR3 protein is CASSSGLAGEEQFF. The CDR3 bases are TGTGCCAGCAGCTCCGGACTAGCGGGGGAAGAGCAGTTCTTC.